This T cell receptor (beta chain) emerged from a study of CD8 T cells in Susac syndrome. The CDR3 consists of 17 residues. After extraction with the RNeasy kit, about 0.45 to 1 ug of the RNA was reverse transcribed using random hexamers. TCRdb reprocessed the immunoSEQ multiplex PCR reads with MiXCR, giving one entry per CDR3 protein. This table has more than 95,000 distinct CDR3 sequences, over 85% appearing once. TCR beta sequencing covered blood CD8+ and CD4+ T cells. The study used treatment-naive patients who had stable or active relapsing-remitting disease as multiple sclerosis controls. The J gene is TRBJ2-7, the V gene TRBV21-1; the table names TRBD1, a call not compared with the DNA. TRBV21-1 is marked as a pseudogene. The sequenced sample consisted of CD8+ T cells from PBMCs. The source is a human donor with multiple sclerosis. CDR3 loop: CASSKVLDRVHSYEQYV. CDR3 DNA: TGTGCCAGCAGCAAAGTTCTGGACAGGGTACACTCCTACGAGCAGTACGTC.